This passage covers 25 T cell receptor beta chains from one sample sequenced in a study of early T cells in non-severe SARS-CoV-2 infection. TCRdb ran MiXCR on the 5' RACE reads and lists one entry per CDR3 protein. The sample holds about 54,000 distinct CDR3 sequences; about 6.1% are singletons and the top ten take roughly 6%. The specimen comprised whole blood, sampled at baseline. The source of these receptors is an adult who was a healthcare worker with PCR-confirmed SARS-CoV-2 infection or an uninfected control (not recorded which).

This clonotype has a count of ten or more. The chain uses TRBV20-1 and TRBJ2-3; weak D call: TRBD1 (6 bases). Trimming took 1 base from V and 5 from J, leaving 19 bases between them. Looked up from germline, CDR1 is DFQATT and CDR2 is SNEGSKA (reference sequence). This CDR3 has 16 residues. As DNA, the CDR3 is TGCAGTGCTAGAGTTAAGGACAGCCGACGGCTAGATACGCAGTATTTT. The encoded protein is CSARVKDSRRLDTQYF.

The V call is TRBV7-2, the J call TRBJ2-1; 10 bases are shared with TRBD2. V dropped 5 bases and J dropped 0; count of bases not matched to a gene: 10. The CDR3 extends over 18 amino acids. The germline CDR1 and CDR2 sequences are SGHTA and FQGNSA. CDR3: CASSLVAGGLSSYNEQFF. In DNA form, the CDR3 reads TGTGCCAGCAGCCTGGTAGCGGGGGGCCTAAGCTCCTACAATGAGCAGTTCTTC.

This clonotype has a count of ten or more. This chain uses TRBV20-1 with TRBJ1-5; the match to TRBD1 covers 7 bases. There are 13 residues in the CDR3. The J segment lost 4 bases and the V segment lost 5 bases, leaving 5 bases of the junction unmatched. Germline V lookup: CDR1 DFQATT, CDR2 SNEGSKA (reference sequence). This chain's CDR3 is CSADTGANQPQHF. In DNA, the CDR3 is TGCAGTGCTGATACAGGGGCAAATCAGCCCCAGCATTTT.

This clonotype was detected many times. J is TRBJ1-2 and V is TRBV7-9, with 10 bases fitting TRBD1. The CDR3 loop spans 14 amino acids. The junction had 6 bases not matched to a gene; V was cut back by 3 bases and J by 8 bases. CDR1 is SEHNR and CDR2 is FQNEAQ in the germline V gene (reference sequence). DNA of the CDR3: TGTGCCAGCAGCTTGGAAGACAGGGGGCTAGGCTACACCTTC. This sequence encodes CASSLEDRGLGYTF.

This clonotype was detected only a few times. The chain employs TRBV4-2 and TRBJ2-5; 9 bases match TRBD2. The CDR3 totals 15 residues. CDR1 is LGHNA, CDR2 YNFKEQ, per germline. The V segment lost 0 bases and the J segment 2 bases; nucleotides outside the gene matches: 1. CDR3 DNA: TGTGCCAGCAGCCAAGAGCTAGCGGGACAAGAGACCCAGTACTTC. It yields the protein CASSQELAGQETQYF.

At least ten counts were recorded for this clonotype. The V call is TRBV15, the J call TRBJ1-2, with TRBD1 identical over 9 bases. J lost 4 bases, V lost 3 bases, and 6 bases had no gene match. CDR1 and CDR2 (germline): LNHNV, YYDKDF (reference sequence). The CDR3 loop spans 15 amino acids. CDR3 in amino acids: CATSSSGTGIYGYTF. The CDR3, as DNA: TGTGCCACCAGCAGTTCCGGGACAGGGATCTATGGCTACACCTTC.

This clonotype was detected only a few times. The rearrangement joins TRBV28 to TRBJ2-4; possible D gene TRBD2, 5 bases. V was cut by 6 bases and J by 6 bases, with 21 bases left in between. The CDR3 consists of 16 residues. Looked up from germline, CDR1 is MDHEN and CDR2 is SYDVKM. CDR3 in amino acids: CASSYTSTGNPNIQYF. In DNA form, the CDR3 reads TGTGCCAGCAGCTATACGTCGACGGGGAACCCAAACATTCAGTACTTC.

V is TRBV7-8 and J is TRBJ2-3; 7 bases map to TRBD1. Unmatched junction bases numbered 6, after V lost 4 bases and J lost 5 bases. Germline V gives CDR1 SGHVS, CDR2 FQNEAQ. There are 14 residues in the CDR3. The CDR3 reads CASSSTGALDTQYF. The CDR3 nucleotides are TGTGCCAGCAGCTCCACAGGGGCTCTAGATACGCAGTATTTT.

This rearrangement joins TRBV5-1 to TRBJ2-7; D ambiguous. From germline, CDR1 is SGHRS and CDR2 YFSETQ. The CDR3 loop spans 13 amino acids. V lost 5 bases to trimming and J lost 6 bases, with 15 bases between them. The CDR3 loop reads CASRSAVNGEQYF. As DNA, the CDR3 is TGCGCCAGCAGATCTGCCGTTAACGGCGAGCAGTACTTC.

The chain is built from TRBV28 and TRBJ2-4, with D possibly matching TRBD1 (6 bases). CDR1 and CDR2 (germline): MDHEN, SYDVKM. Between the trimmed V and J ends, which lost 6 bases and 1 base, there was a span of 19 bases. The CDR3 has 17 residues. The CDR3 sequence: CASRARGPLMAKNIQYF. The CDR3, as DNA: TGTGCCAGCAGGGCCAGGGGCCCCCTTATGGCCAAAAACATTCAGTACTTC.

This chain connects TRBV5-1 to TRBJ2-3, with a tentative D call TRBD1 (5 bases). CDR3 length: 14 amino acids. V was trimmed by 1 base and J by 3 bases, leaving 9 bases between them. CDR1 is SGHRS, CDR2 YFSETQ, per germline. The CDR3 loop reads CASSLPGMTDTQYF. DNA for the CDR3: TGCGCCAGCAGCTTGCCAGGGATGACAGATACGCAGTATTTT.

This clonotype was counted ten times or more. The DNA for the CDR3 is TGTGCCAGCAGTTCCTCGGGACTTACCGTCCACGAGCAGTACTTC. As protein: CASSSSGLTVHEQYF. V gene TRBV6-6 combines with J gene TRBJ2-7; the D gene is possibly TRBD2 (6 bases). Germline V gives CDR1 MNHNY, CDR2 SVGAGI (reference sequence). This CDR3 spans 15 amino acids. The V end was cut by 4 bases, the J end by 5 bases, with 18 bases between.

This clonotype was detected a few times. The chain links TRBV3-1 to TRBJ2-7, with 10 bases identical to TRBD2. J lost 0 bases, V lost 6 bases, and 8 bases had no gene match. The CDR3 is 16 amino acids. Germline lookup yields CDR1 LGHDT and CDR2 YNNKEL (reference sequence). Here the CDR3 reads CASSLAGVKSSYEQYF. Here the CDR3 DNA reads TGTGCCAGCAGTCTAGCGGGGGTCAAGAGCTCCTACGAGCAGTACTTC.

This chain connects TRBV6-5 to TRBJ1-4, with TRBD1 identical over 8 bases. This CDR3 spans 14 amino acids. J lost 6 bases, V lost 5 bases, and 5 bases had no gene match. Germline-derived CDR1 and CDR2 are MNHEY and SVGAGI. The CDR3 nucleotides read TGTGCCAGCAGTGAGGACAGGGATTATGAAAAACTGTTTTTT. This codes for CASSEDRDYEKLFF.

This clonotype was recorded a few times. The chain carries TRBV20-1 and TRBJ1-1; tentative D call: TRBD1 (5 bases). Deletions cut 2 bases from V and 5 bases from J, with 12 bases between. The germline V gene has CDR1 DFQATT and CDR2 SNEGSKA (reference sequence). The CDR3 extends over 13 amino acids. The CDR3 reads CSARRGSWTEAFF. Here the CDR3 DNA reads TGCAGTGCTAGACGGGGCAGTTGGACTGAAGCTTTCTTT.

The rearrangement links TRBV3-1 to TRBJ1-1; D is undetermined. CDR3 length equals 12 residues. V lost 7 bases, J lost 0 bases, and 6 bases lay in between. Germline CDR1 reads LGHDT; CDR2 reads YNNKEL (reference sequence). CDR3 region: CASTSLNTEAFF. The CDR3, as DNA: TGTGCCAGCACCTCTCTGAACACTGAAGCTTTCTTT.

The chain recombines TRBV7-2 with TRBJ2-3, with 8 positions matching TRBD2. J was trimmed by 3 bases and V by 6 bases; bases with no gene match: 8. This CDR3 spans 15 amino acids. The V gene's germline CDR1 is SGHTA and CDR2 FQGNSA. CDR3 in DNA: TGTGCCAGCAGATTCACCGGGACTAGTACAGATACGCAGTATTTT. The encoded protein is CASRFTGTSTDTQYF.

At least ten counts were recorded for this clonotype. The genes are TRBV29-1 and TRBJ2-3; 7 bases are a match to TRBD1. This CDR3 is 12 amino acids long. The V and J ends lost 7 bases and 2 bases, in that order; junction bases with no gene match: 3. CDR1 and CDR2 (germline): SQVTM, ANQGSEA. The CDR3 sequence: CSAQGTTDTQYF. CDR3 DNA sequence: TGCAGCGCACAGGGGACCACAGATACGCAGTATTTT.

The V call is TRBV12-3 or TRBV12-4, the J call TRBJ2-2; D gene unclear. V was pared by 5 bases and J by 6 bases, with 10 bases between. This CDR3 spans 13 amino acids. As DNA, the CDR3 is TGTGCCAGCAGTGATTCGATTGCCGGGGAGCTGTTTTTT. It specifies CASSDSIAGELFF.

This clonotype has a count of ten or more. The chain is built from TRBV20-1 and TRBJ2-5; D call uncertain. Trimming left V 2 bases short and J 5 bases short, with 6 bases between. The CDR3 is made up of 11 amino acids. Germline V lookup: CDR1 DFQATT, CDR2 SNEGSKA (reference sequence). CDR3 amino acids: CSARNGETQYF. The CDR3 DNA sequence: TGCAGTGCTAGAAATGGGGAGACCCAGTACTTC.

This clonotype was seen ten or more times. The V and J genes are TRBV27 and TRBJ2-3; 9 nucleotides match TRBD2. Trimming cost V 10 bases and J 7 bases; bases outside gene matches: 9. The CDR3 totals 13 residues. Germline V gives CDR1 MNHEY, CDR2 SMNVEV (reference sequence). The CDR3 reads CATLGGGAYTQYF. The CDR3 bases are TGTGCCACCCTTGGCGGGGGGGCGTATACGCAGTATTTT.

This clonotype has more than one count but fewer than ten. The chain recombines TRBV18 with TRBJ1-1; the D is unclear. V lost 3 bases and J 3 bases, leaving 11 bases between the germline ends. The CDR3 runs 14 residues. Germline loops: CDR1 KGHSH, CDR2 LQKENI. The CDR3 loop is CASSPRSGDTEAFF. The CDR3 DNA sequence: TGTGCCAGCTCACCTCGCTCGGGAGACACTGAAGCTTTCTTT.

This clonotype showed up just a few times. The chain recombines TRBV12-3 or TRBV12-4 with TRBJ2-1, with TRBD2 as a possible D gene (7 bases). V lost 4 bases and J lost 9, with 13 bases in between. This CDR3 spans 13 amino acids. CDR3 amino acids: CASSSGGAVEQFF. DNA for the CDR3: TGTGCCAGCAGTTCTGGGGGGGCCGTTGAGCAGTTCTTC.

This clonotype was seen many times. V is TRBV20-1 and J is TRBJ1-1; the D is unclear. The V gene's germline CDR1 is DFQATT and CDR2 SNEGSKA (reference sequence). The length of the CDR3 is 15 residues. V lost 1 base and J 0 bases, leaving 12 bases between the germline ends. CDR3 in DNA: TGCAGTGCTAGAGGTGGCGGATTCTTGAACACTGAAGCTTTCTTT. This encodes CSARGGGFLNTEAFF.

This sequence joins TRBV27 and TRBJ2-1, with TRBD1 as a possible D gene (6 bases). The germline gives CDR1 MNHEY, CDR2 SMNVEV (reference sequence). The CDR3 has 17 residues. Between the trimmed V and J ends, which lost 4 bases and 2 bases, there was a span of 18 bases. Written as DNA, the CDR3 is TGTGCCAGCAGTTCCGGGACACGTCCCAGGCCCTACAATGAGCAGTTCTTC. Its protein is CASSSGTRPRPYNEQFF.